A selection of T cell receptor beta chains follows, all from one sample in a study of blood T cell repertoires in COVID-19. TCRdb's table, derived via immunoSEQ multiplex PCR, lists solely in-frame clones and lacks some. Of approximately 210,000 clones detected, under 90% appear once; the ten largest clones hold about 2.5%. Sequenced material: peripheral blood. The receptors were gathered from a woman aged 40-49 years with active or convalescent COVID-19. The conserved cysteine and the conserved F or W are not part of the CDR3 here. The order of the fields is CDR3 protein, clone size, D gene, V gene, J gene. A D gene is named only where the DNA matches it firmly. Some rows have no size entry. The others give once, few or many, or a class for an expanded clone.

CDR3: ASTFEQGVSGANVLT; size: NA; D: NA; V: TRBV21-1; J: TRBJ2-6
CDR3: ASSSGTSLSTDTQY; size: NA; D: NA; V: TRBV27; J: TRBJ2-3
CDR3: ASSAPGQGAHGYT; size: NA; D: TRBD1; V: TRBV28; J: TRBJ1-2
CDR3: ATSDYGTGYNEQF; size: NA; D: TRBD1; V: TRBV24-1; J: TRBJ2-1
CDR3: ASRGTGGTGELF; size: NA; D: TRBD1; V: TRBV5-1; J: TRBJ2-2
CDR3: ASSTPIGAEQF; size: NA; D: NA; V: TRBV19; J: TRBJ2-1
CDR3: ASRLFGSGYGYT; size: once; D: NA; V: TRBV2; J: TRBJ1-2
CDR3: ASRKTDSGANVLT; size: NA; D: NA; V: TRBV2; J: TRBJ2-6
CDR3: ASSMWSGTDTQY; size: once; D: NA; V: TRBV19; J: TRBJ2-3
CDR3: ASSADRDNQPQH; size: NA; D: TRBD1; V: TRBV6-5; J: TRBJ1-5
CDR3: ASSLSGFSGNTIY; size: NA; D: NA; V: TRBV5-6; J: TRBJ1-3
CDR3: ASTRGGTYNEQF; size: NA; D: TRBD2; V: TRBV6-5; J: TRBJ2-1
CDR3: ATSKGFTEAF; size: NA; D: NA; V: TRBV6-5; J: TRBJ1-1